The clone carrying this T cell receptor beta chain has at least ten counts. Its antigen is still unknown. The junction departs from the called germline gene at one end, perhaps through a read error. The CDR3 loop spans 16 amino acids. Germline-derived CDR1 and CDR2 are KGHDR and SFDVKD. Amplification of TCR beta CDR3 regions was performed using RNA transcripts as template. The primer set for the first-round RT-PCR of the TCR CDR3 was HTBI. Each CDR3 protein is one row after TCRdb ran MiXCR on the multiplex PCR reads. The sample holds under 350,000 distinct CDR3 sequences, under 30% seen once. The source of the sample is a study of T cells in Graves' hyperthyroidism and ophthalmopathy. Overall study: Blood was drawn when the patient was first diagnosed and still untreated. Study findings and constraints: In blood, most of the thyroid clonotypes expanded above 0.001 were also present.

The sample of blood was obtained at first hyperthyroidism diagnosis (before any ophthalmopathy symptoms). The PBMCs studied were ones that came from 10 ml fresh peripheral blood. The receptor comes from a man in his forties with Graves' hyperthyroidism that later progressed to Graves' ophthalmopathy. The rearrangement joins TRBV24-1 to TRBJ2-5; 8 bases agree with TRBD1. Input material: blood. The CDR3 DNA reads as TGTGCCACCAGTGATCAGAACAGGGGGATGAAAGAGGCCCAGTACTTC. It translates to CATSDQNRGMKEAQYF.